This is a list of T cell receptor beta chains from one sample in a study of T-cell reconstitution after alpha-beta-depleted transplantation in children. TCRdb called the PCR reads again in MiXCR, with one record for every CDR3 protein. The sample holds hundreds of thousands of distinct CDR3 sequences, 10% to 15% seen once. The source material was PBMCs, mostly from graft donor cells, sampled 360 days after TCRalphabeta/CD19-depleted stem cell transplant. The receptors were sampled from a male patient younger than 18 who had a stem cell transplant for acute myeloid leukemia, so the T cells may come from the graft donor. CDR3s include the opening cysteine and the closing phenylalanine or tryptophan. The order of the fields is V gene, D gene, clone size, J gene, CDR3 protein, CDR3 DNA. The D gene is left open where the match is weak. The size field is filled for only some rows; it gives once, few, many or a size class.

TRBV29-1	NA	few	TRBJ1-1	CSVNRVSEAFF	TGCAGCGTTAACAGGGTCTCTGAAGCTTTCTTT
TRBV29-1	TRBD2	few	TRBJ2-3	CSVEDRRTSGFPLTDTQYF	TGCAGCGTTGAAGATCGGCGGACTAGCGGGTTTCCCCTCACAGATACGCAGTATTTT
TRBV24-1	NA	NA	TRBJ2-5	CATSDHRHGKETQYF	TGTGCCACCAGTGACCACCGACATGGTAAAGAGACCCAGTACTTC
TRBV12-3/TRBV12-4	TRBD1	few	TRBJ2-1	CASTPDRVVEQFF	TGTGCCAGCACCCCGGACAGGGTGGTCGAGCAGTTCTTC
TRBV20-1	TRBD2	few	TRBJ2-7	CSARPLAGVPYEQYF	TGCAGTGCTAGACCACTAGCGGGAGTCCCCTACGAGCAGTACTTC
TRBV3-1	NA	many	TRBJ2-3	CASSPPWGTQYF	TGTGCCAGCAGCCCACCGTGGGGTACGCAGTATTTT
TRBV5-1	NA	many	TRBJ2-3	CASSSSGTFPSTDTQYF	TGCGCCAGCAGCTCCTCCGGGACTTTCCCTAGCACAGATACGCAGTATTTT
TRBV6-1	TRBD2	few	TRBJ2-7	CASVAGSPSYEQYF	TGTGCCAGCGTAGCGGGAAGCCCCTCCTACGAGCAGTACTTC
TRBV7-3	NA	many	TRBJ2-3	CASSSDTATDTQYF	TGTGCCAGCAGCTCAGACACGGCGACAGATACGCAGTATTTT
TRBV10-3	NA	many	TRBJ2-7	CATGGGGFYEQYF	TGTGCCACAGGGGGAGGGGGGTTCTACGAGCAGTACTTC
TRBV11-3	TRBD2	NA	TRBJ2-1	CASSFRLAGWDEEQFF	TGTGCCAGCAGCTTCCGACTAGCGGGGTGGGATGAGGAGCAGTTCTTC
TRBV19	NA	NA	TRBJ2-7	CASSIGGNAYEQYF	TGTGCCAGTAGTATAGGAGGTAACGCCTACGAGCAGTACTTC
TRBV11-3	NA	few	TRBJ2-5	CASSLGRFKTQYF	TGTGCCAGCAGCTTAGGGCGGTTTAAGACCCAGTACTTC